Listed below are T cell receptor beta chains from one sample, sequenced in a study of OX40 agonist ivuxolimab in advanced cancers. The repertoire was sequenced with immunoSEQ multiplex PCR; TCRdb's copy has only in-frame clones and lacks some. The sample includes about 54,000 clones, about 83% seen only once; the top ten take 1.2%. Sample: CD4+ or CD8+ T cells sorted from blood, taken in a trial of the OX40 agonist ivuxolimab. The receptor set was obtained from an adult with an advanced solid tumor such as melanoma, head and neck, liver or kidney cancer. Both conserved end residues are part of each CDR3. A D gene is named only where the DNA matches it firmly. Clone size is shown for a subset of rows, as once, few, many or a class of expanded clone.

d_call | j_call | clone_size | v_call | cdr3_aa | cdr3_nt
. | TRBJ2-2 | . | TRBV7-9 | CASPNRQGDTGELFF | TGTGCCAGCCCCAATCGGCAGGGAGACACCGGGGAGCTGTTTTTT
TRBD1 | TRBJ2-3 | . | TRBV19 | CASSIGGQGMYTQYF | TGTGCCAGTAGTATAGGGGGACAGGGGATGTATACGCAGTATTTT
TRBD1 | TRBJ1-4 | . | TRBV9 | CASSDGTGYNEKLFF | TGTGCCAGCAGCGATGGGACAGGGTATAATGAAAAACTGTTTTTT
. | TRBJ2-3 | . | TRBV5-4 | CASSLAERRTTDTQYF | TGTGCCAGCAGCTTGGCCGAGCGAAGGACCACAGATACGCAGTATTTT
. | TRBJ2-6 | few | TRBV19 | CASRGSGGANVLTF | TGTGCCAGTAGAGGGAGCGGCGGGGCCAACGTCCTGACTTTC
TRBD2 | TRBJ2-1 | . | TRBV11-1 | CASSLLTAGEQFF | TGTGCCAGCAGCTTATTGACAGCGGGGGAGCAGTTCTTC
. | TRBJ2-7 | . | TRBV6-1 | CASSGGPLEAYEQYF | TGTGCCAGCAGTGGGGGACCCCTCGAGGCCTACGAGCAGTACTTC
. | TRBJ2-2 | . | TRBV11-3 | CASSRVRGKNTGELLF | TGTGCCAGCAGCCGCGTTCGAGGGAAGAACACCGGGGAGCTGCTTTTT
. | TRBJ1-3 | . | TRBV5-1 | CASSLEQGEGNTIYF | TGCGCCAGCAGCTTGGAACAGGGAGAAGGAAACACCATATATTTT
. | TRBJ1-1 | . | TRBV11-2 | CASSLGPLGAEAFF | TGTGCCAGCAGCTTAGGGCCTTTAGGGGCTGAAGCTTTCTTT
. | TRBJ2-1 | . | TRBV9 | CASSPLTRINNEQFF | TGTGCCAGCAGCCCCCTGACTAGAATCAACAATGAGCAGTTCTTC
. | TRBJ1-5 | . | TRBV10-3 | CAIGRTNQPQHF | TGTGCCATCGGACGGACAAATCAGCCCCAGCATTTT
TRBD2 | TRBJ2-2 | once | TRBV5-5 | CASSWDYGRAGELFF | TGTGCCAGCAGCTGGGACTACGGGAGGGCTGGGGAGCTGTTTTTT
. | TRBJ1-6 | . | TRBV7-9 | CASSSIGTAGHF | TGTGCCAGCAGCTCGATCGGGACGGCCGGACACTTT
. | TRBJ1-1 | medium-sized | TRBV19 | CASSISQNTEAFF | TGTGCCAGTAGTATATCCCAGAACACTGAAGCTTTCTTT
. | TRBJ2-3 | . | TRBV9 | CASSAHTDTQYF | TGTGCCAGCAGCGCGCACACAGATACGCAGTATTTT
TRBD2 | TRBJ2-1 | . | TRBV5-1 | CASSLEGTSGSRQFF | TGCGCCAGCAGCTTGGAAGGGACTAGCGGGAGTCGGCAGTTCTTC
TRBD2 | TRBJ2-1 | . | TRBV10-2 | CASRAGGTDEQFF | TGCGCCAGCAGGGCGGGAGGAACCGATGAGCAGTTCTTC
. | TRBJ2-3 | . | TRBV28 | CASSPGDSSTDTQYF | TGTGCCAGCAGTCCCGGGGACTCCAGCACAGATACGCAGTATTTT
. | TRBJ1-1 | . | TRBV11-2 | CASSLEYRGAFF | TGTGCCAGCAGCTTAGAATACCGAGGCGCTTTCTTT